A selection of T cell receptor beta chains follows, all from one sample in a study of blood T cell repertoires in COVID-19. Libraries were prepared by immunoSEQ multiplex PCR; TCRdb keeps only in-frame clonotypes and omits some of them. The sample contains 35,000 to 50,000 clones, about nine tenths of which appear only once. The material sequenced was peripheral blood. These receptors came from a human donor in a cohort sampled during active COVID-19. CDR3s include the opening cysteine and the closing phenylalanine or tryptophan. Fields, in order: J gene, clone size, D gene, V gene, CDR3 protein, CDR3 DNA. The D gene is left open where the match is weak. Clone sizes are given selectively: once, few, many, or a class where the clone is expanded.

TRBJ1-2	.	TRBD1	TRBV6-6	CASMPQGEGGYTF	TGTGCCAGCATGCCACAGGGGGAGGGCGGCTACACCTTC
TRBJ2-7	.	.	TRBV7-6	CASGSLNEQYF	TGTGCCAGCGGTTCTCTAAACGAGCAGTACTTC
TRBJ1-5	once	TRBD1	TRBV28	CASTHPTGAGQPQHF	TGTGCCAGCACCCATCCTACAGGGGCCGGCCAGCCCCAGCATTTT
TRBJ1-1	few	.	TRBV4-2	CASSQAQGKPEAFF	TGTGCCAGCAGCCAAGCACAGGGAAAGCCAGAAGCTTTCTTT
TRBJ2-1	.	.	TRBV5-6	CASRKLYNEQFF	TGTGCCAGCAGGAAACTTTACAATGAGCAGTTCTTC
TRBJ2-7	.	TRBD2	TRBV30	CAWEFPHTRLADHEQYF	TGTGCCTGGGAGTTTCCTCATACTCGACTAGCAGACCACGAGCAGTACTTC
TRBJ1-2	.	TRBD1	TRBV29-1	CSVWDRSNYGYTF	TGCAGCGTGTGGGACAGGTCAAATTATGGCTACACCTTC
TRBJ2-7	.	.	TRBV5-1	CASSLAGSYEQYF	TGCGCCAGCAGCTTGGCAGGGTCCTACGAGCAGTACTTC
TRBJ1-2	.	TRBD1	TRBV6-2/TRBV6-3	CASSKYIGQEFVGYTF	TGTGCCAGCAGTAAATACATCGGACAGGAATTCGTAGGCTACACCTTC
TRBJ1-1	.	TRBD1	TRBV28	CASSFLTGVMNTEAFF	TGTGCCAGCAGTTTCCTAACAGGGGTGATGAACACTGAAGCTTTCTTT
TRBJ1-1	once	.	TRBV7-3	CASSLMRNTEAFF	TGTGCCAGCAGCTTAATGCGGAACACTGAAGCTTTCTTT
TRBJ2-3	once	.	TRBV10-3	CAISSSTDTQYF	TGTGCCATCAGTTCTAGCACAGATACGCAGTATTTT
TRBJ1-1	.	TRBD1	TRBV7-9	CASSATVYRGAEGTEAFF	TGTGCCAGCAGCGCGACCGTATACAGGGGGGCCGAGGGCACTGAAGCTTTCTTT
TRBJ2-7	.	.	TRBV15	CATSTDLQGIYEQYF	TGTGCCACCAGCACCGACCTCCAGGGGATCTACGAGCAGTACTTC
TRBJ2-3	few	TRBD1	TRBV7-9	CASSSGQGTTSTDTQYF	TGTGCCAGCAGCTCCGGACAGGGAACTACTAGCACAGATACGCAGTATTTT
TRBJ1-5	.	TRBD1	TRBV11-2	CASGQVGNQPQHF	TGTGCCAGCGGACAGGTTGGCAATCAGCCCCAGCATTTT
TRBJ1-5	.	.	TRBV2	CASSYTQGGISNQPQHF	TGTGCCAGCAGTTATACACAGGGTGGGATTAGCAATCAGCCCCAGCATTTT
TRBJ2-2	.	TRBD1	TRBV7-6	CASSSRDRINTGELFF	TGTGCCAGCAGCTCACGGGACAGGATAAACACCGGGGAGCTGTTTTTT
TRBJ1-1	.	.	TRBV6-1	CASSEFSGEAFF	TGTGCCAGCAGTGAATTTTCCGGGGAAGCTTTCTTT
TRBJ2-5	.	.	TRBV28	CASSRDIRSAGGETQYF	TGTGCCAGCAGTAGAGACATCCGCTCCGCTGGTGGAGAGACCCAGTACTTC
TRBJ1-2	.	.	TRBV6-5	CASSYSSGGDYGYTF	TGTGCCAGCAGTTACTCGTCGGGGGGCGACTATGGCTACACCTTC
TRBJ2-1	.	TRBD2	TRBV19	CASSIKAQGLAGVRSYNEQFF	TGTGCCAGTAGTATAAAAGCACAGGGGCTAGCGGGAGTCAGGTCCTACAATGAGCAGTTCTTC
TRBJ2-3	.	TRBD2	TRBV5-4	CASSLSGGRTSGRDTQYF	TGTGCCAGCAGCTTATCGGGGGGGAGGACTAGCGGGAGAGATACGCAGTATTTT
TRBJ2-7	.	TRBD2	TRBV6-5	CASSPGTIYEQYF	TGTGCCAGCAGCCCCGGGACTATCTACGAGCAGTACTTC
TRBJ1-2	.	.	TRBV27	CASSLAQGGNGYTF	TGTGCCAGCAGTTTGGCGCAGGGTGGGAATGGCTACACCTTC
TRBJ2-7	.	TRBD2	TRBV28	CASQTSGALSYEQYF	TGTGCCAGCCAGACTAGCGGGGCTTTATCCTACGAGCAGTACTTC
TRBJ2-5	.	.	TRBV2	CASSGQSQETQYF	TGTGCCAGCAGTGGACAGTCCCAAGAGACCCAGTACTTC
TRBJ2-1	.	.	TRBV6-5	CASSYSRRGRPDEQFF	TGTGCCAGCAGTTACTCAAGGCGGGGCCGGCCGGATGAGCAGTTCTTC
TRBJ2-7	.	.	TRBV6-6	CASQMGGSYEQYF	TGTGCCAGCCAAATGGGGGGCTCCTACGAGCAGTACTTC
TRBJ2-1	.	TRBD2	TRBV29-1	CSVGTSNYNEQFF	TGCAGCGTTGGGACTAGCAACTACAATGAGCAGTTCTTC
TRBJ1-1	.	.	TRBV28	CASSNGPPGYARPDTEAFF	TGTGCCAGCAGCAACGGCCCCCCGGGATACGCCCGGCCGGACACTGAAGCTTTCTTT
TRBJ1-3	.	.	TRBV9	CASSQDITPGNTIYF	TGTGCCAGCAGCCAAGACATTACCCCTGGAAACACCATATATTTT
TRBJ2-7	.	.	TRBV5-1	CASSLGTRSEQYF	TGCGCCAGCAGCTTGGGGACACGATCCGAGCAGTACTTC